This TCR beta chain originates from a study of T cells expressing NK-cell markers. After re-calling the 5' RACE reads, TCRdb lists one entry per CDR3 protein, DNA absent. This sample contains some 410,000 distinct CDR3 sequences. The germline CDR1 and CDR2 sequences are LGHNA and YSLEER. The length of the CDR3 is 15 residues. This TCR was sampled from a woman between 18 and 69 years old in good health. Sequencing was carried out using blood T cells: a sorted CD56 or NKG2C T cell subset, CD4+ or CD8+ T cells, or bulk PBMC T cells (not recorded which). This rearrangement joins TRBV4-3 to TRBJ2-2. Here the CDR3 reads CASSEDRWYTGELFF.